Below, one TCR beta chain is given with its context. This entry comes from a study of blood T cell repertoires in COVID-19. CDR1 SEHNR and CDR2 FQNEAQ come from the germline V gene (reference sequence). This CDR3 has 13 residues. V was clipped by 1 base and J by 5 bases; unmatched bases: 0. TCRdb's copy holds only in-frame clones and misses some; the assay was immunoSEQ multiplex PCR. Of 160,000 or so clones listed, roughly 74% were seen once; the top ten hold approximately 15%. This sequence was found in a woman older than 75 with acute or convalescent COVID-19. Sequencing was performed on peripheral blood. The chain is built from TRBV7-9 and TRBJ2-7, with TRBD1 matching over 9 bases. DNA of the CDR3: TGTGCCAGCAGCTTAGGGACAGGGGACGAGCAGTACTTC. Translating it yields CASSLGTGDEQYF. Combining the CDR3 with reference TRBV7-9 and TRBJ2-7 gives the whole variable domain DTGVSQNPRHKITKRGQNVTFRCDPISEHNRLYWYRQTLGQGPEFLTYFQNEAQLEKSRLLSDRFSAERPKGSFSTLEIQRTEQGDSAMYLCASSLGTGDEQYFGPGTRLTVT.